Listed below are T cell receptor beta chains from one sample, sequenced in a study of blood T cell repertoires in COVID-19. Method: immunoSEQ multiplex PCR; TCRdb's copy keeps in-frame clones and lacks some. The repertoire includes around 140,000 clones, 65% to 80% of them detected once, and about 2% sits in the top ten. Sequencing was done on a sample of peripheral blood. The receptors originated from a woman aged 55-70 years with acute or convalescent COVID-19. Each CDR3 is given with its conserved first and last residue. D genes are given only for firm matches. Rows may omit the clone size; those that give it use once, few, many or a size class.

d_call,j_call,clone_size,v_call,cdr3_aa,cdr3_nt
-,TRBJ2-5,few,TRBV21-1,CASSNHALAGWETQYF,TGTGCCAGCAGCAACCACGCCCTTGCGGGCTGGGAGACCCAGTACTTC
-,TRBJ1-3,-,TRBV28,CASLPPMSSGNTIYF,TGTGCCAGCCTGCCCCCCATGAGCTCTGGAAACACCATATATTTT
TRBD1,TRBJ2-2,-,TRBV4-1,CASSQETGAGELFF,TGCGCCAGCAGCCAAGAAACAGGGGCCGGGGAGCTGTTTTTT
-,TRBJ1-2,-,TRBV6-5,CASFKEQIYGYTF,TGTGCCAGCTTCAAGGAACAGATCTATGGCTACACCTTC
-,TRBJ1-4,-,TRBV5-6,CASTLSGIGEKLFF,TGTGCCAGCACCCTATCGGGAATAGGAGAAAAACTGTTTTTT
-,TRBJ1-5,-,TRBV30,CAWSADSSNQPQHF,TGTGCCTGGAGTGCCGACAGTAGCAATCAGCCCCAGCATTTT
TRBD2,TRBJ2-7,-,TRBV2,CASSRGTSGSYEQYF,TGTGCCAGCAGTCGAGGGACTAGCGGGAGCTACGAGCAGTACTTC
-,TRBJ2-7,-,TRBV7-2,CASSPEWGFYEQYF,TGTGCCAGCAGCCCGGAGTGGGGCTTCTACGAGCAGTACTTC
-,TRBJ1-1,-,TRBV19,CASNTQMNTEAFF,TGTGCCAGTAACACCCAGATGAACACTGAAGCTTTCTTT
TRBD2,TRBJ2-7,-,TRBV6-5,CASTGRPSGEQYF,TGTGCCAGCACCGGGAGGCCCTCTGGGGAGCAGTACTTC
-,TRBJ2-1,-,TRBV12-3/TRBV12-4,CASSFGQPGEQFF,TGTGCCAGCAGTTTTGGGCAGCCCGGTGAGCAGTTCTTC
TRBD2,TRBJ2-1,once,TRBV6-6,CASLAVSYNEQFF,TGTGCCAGCCTAGCGGTTTCCTACAATGAGCAGTTCTTC
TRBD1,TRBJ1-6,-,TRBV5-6,CASSAGTGSRNSPLHF,TGTGCCAGCAGCGCCGGGACAGGGTCGAGAAATTCACCCCTCCACTTT
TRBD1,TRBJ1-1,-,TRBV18,CASSPMDRGFWNTEAFF,TGTGCCAGCTCACCTATGGACAGGGGATTTTGGAACACTGAAGCTTTCTTT
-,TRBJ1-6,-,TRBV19,CASSPNTEVFWNSPLHF,TGTGCCAGTAGTCCTAATACGGAGGTCTTTTGGAATTCACCCCTCCACTTT
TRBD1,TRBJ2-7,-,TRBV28,CASSFSGQGSYEQYF,TGTGCCAGCAGTTTTTCGGGACAGGGGTCCTACGAGCAGTACTTC
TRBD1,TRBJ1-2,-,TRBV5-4,CASSSMEGQIYGYTF,TGTGCCAGCAGCTCAATGGAGGGACAGATCTATGGCTACACCTTC
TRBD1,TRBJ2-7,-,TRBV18,CASSPSTGSSYEQYF,TGTGCCAGCTCACCATCGACAGGGAGCTCCTACGAGCAGTACTTC
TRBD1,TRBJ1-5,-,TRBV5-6,CASSLAGAGGPQHF,TGTGCCAGCAGCTTGGCAGGAGCAGGGGGGCCCCAGCATTTT
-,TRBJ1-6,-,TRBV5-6,CASSSLDQGSYNSPLHF,TGTGCCAGCAGCTCCTTGGATCAGGGATCCTATAATTCACCCCTCCACTTT
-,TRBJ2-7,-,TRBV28,CASSFGRRAAPLRHEQYF,TGTGCCAGCAGTTTCGGTAGGCGAGCGGCCCCCCTCCGCCACGAGCAGTACTTC
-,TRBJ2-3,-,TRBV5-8,CASSLGQDWYTDTQYF,TGTGCCAGCAGCTTGGGACAGGATTGGTACACAGATACGCAGTATTTT
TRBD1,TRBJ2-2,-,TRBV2,CASSRRTGTTGELFF,TGTGCCAGCAGTCGTCGGACAGGGACCACCGGGGAGCTGTTTTTT
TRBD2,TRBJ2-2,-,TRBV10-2,CASSVLSLTGGTGELFF,TGCGCCAGCAGTGTCCTTTCCCTAACGGGAGGTACCGGGGAGCTGTTTTTT
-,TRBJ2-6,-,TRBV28,CASSLLQAGANVLTF,TGTGCCAGCAGTTTATTGCAGGCCGGGGCCAACGTCCTGACTTTC
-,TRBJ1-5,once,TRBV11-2,CASSLATGGGQPQHF,TGTGCCAGCAGCTTAGCTACAGGCGGCGGTCAGCCCCAGCATTTT
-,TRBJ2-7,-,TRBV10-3,CATTATGRFNEQYF,TGTGCCACGACAGCCACCGGACGGTTCAACGAGCAGTACTTC
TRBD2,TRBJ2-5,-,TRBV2,CASSGPLGRAGETQYF,TGTGCCAGCAGTGGCCCCCTCGGGAGGGCCGGGGAGACCCAGTACTTC
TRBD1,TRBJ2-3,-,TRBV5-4,CASSLLKGGADTQYF,TGTGCCAGCAGCTTGCTTAAAGGGGGCGCAGATACGCAGTATTTT
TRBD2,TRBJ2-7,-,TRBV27,CASSLNGLSGSLYEQYF,TGTGCCAGCAGTTTAAATGGGTTAAGCGGGAGCCTCTACGAGCAGTACTTC
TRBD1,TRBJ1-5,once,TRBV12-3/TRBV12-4,CASSGTGNQPQHF,TGTGCCAGCAGTGGGACAGGCAATCAGCCCCAGCATTTT
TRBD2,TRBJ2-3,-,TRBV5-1,CASSREVASTDTQYF,TGCGCCAGCAGCCGGGAGGTAGCGAGCACAGATACGCAGTATTTT
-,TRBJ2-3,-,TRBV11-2,CASSLGATTDTQYF,TGTGCCAGCAGCTTAGGAGCCACCACAGATACGCAGTATTTT
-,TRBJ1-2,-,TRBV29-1,CSVFVEKGYTF,TGCAGCGTTTTCGTGGAGAAGGGCTACACCTTC
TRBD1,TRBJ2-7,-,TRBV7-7,CASSLGTGVGYEQYF,TGTGCCAGCAGCCTCGGGACAGGGGTTGGCTACGAGCAGTACTTC
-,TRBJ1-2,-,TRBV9,CASSVDPLQGYGYTF,TGTGCCAGCAGCGTAGATCCCTTACAGGGCTATGGCTACACCTTC
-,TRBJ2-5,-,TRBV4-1,CASSQDITRAQYF,TGCGCCAGCAGCCAAGATATTACCAGGGCCCAGTACTTC
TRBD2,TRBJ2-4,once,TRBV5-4,CASSTGGTSKNIQYF,TGTGCCAGCAGCACCGGCGGGACTAGCAAAAACATTCAGTACTTC
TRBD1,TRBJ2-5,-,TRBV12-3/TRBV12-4,CASSPVVPGQNYF,TGTGCCAGCAGTCCGGTGGTACCGGGACAGAATTACTTC
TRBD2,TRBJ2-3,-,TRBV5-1,CASSHNSGLAGRTDTQYF,TGCGCCAGCAGCCATAATTCGGGACTAGCGGGCCGCACAGATACGCAGTATTTT
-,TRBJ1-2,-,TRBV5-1,CASSLGQGYYGYTF,TGCGCCAGCAGCTTGGGGCAGGGCTACTATGGCTACACCTTC
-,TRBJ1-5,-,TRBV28,CASNRDDSNQPQHF,TGTGCCAGCAACAGGGACGATAGCAATCAGCCCCAGCATTTT
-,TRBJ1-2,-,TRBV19,CASSNPRFSGIFNGYTF,TGTGCCAGTAGTAACCCCAGGTTTTCCGGGATCTTTAATGGCTACACCTTC
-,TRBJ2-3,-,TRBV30,CAWSVIDFGRNTQYF,TGTGCCTGGAGTGTAATCGACTTCGGCCGTAACACGCAGTATTTT
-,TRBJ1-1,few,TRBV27,CASSLMAGLGTEAFF,TGTGCCAGCAGTTTAATGGCAGGGCTGGGCACTGAAGCTTTCTTT
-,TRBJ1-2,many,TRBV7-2,CASRYNRAANYGYTF,TGTGCCAGCAGGTATAACAGGGCCGCTAACTATGGCTACACCTTC
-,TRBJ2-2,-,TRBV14,CASSHYGGTNTGELFF,TGTGCCAGCAGCCATTACGGCGGGACGAACACCGGGGAGCTGTTTTTT
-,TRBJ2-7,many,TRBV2,CASSPTYEQYF,TGTGCCAGCAGCCCCACCTACGAGCAGTACTTC
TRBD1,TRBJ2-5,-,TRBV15,CATSRAGTGLQETQYF,TGTGCCACCAGCAGAGCCGGGACAGGGCTCCAAGAGACCCAGTACTTC
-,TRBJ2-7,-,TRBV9,CASSPSADPAYEQYF,TGTGCCAGCAGCCCCTCAGCGGACCCTGCCTACGAGCAGTACTTC
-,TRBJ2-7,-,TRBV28,CASRREYHEQYF,TGTGCCAGCAGACGGGAGTACCACGAGCAGTACTTC
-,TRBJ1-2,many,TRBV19,CASSTNFQRGYGYTF,TGTGCCAGTAGTACCAACTTCCAGCGGGGGTATGGCTACACCTTC
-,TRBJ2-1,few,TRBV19,CASSKSRGAYEQFF,TGTGCCAGTAGTAAGTCCCGGGGGGCCTATGAGCAGTTCTTC
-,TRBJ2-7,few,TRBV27,CASSLSPGAHEQYF,TGTGCCAGCAGTTTATCCCCGGGAGCTCACGAGCAGTACTTC
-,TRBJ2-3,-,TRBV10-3,CAISEASGSPTQYF,TGTGCCATCAGTGAGGCGTCGGGGAGTCCAACGCAGTATTTT